Included here is one T cell receptor (beta chain) sequence, with context. The data originate from a study of control samples from healthy donors and cancer patients. The trim removed 5 bases at V and 2 bases at J, leaving 4 bases unmatched. Germline loops: CDR1 SGHNT, CDR2 YENEEA. The CDR3 is 16 residues long. Data came from immunoSEQ multiplex PCR; TCRdb stores just in-frame clones and leaves some out. The sample has around 170,000 clones, around nine tenths seen once. The origin of this receptor is a woman in her twenties or thirties in good health. The sample consisted of blood. The rearrangement links TRBV11-3 to TRBJ2-3, with 13 nucleotides matching TRBD2. Here the CDR3 reads CASSIGTSGATDTQYF. In DNA form, the CDR3 reads TGTGCCAGCAGCATCGGGACTAGCGGGGCCACAGATACGCAGTATTTT.